Following are 26 T cell receptor beta chains from one sample sequenced in a study of Ad26.COV2.S vaccination and SARS-CoV-2 variants. Treatment noted: around 19 received Ad26.COV2.S at low or high dose, single or two shots; roughly five received placebo; per-sample allocation not given. Samples analyzed were those drawn on day 63 after the first vaccine or placebo injection. The protocol was immunoSEQ multiplex PCR, while the TCRdb copy is restricted to in-frame clones and leaves out a portion. Here the sample spans some 450,000 clones, about 90% being singletons. The material sequenced was peripheral blood, taken in a trial of Ad26.COV2.S vaccine versus placebo. All receptors come from a person aged 18-60 years who received the Ad26.COV2.S COVID-19 vaccine or a placebo.

This chain joins TRBV5-5 and TRBJ1-1; no reliable D call. The CDR3 spans 11 residues. Germline lookup yields CDR1 SGHKS and CDR2 YYEKEE (reference sequence). Trimming stripped 0 bases from V and 6 bases from J, with 3 bases between. CDR3 bases: TGTGCCAGCAGCTTGGGCTCTGAAGCTTTCTTT. This translates into CASSLGSEAFF.

The V call is TRBV10-3, the J call TRBJ1-2, with TRBD1 matching 10 bases. The CDR3 sequence is 16 residues long. V gave up 2 bases and J gave up 5 bases; unmatched junction bases: 8. Germline V gives CDR1 ENHRY, CDR2 SYGVKD. The CDR3 nucleotides are TGTGCCATCAGTGAGGGTGACAGGGGGCTTGGGTATGGCTACACCTTC. Amino acid sequence: CAISEGDRGLGYGYTF.

The chain couples TRBV10-3 to TRBJ2-2; TRBD2 aligns across 12 bases. The CDR3 runs 17 residues. J gave up 8 bases and V 5 bases, and 12 bases lay outside the gene matches. Per germline, CDR1 ENHRY and CDR2 SYGVKD. CDR3 in amino acids: CAISHRLAGEGVGELFF. CDR3 nucleotides: TGTGCCATCAGTCATCGACTAGCGGGAGAAGGGGTGGGGGAGCTGTTTTTT.

This clone has more than one count but fewer than ten. V gene TRBV28 combines with J gene TRBJ2-5; tentatively, D is TRBD1 (6 bases). V lost 3 bases to trimming and J lost 1 base, with 12 bases between them. CDR3 size: 15 residues. Germline V gene sequence: CDR1 MDHEN, CDR2 SYDVKM. This chain's CDR3 is CASSFSDRFQETQYF. The CDR3 nucleotides read TGTGCCAGCAGTTTTTCCGACAGGTTCCAAGAGACCCAGTACTTC.

V usage is TRBV27 and J usage is TRBJ1-5; perhaps TRBD1 as D (5 bases). The V and J ends lost 6 bases and 4 bases respectively, with 19 bases between them. The length of the CDR3 is 16 residues. Germline loops: CDR1 MNHEY, CDR2 SMNVEV (reference sequence). The CDR3 DNA reads as TGTGCCAGCAGGGAAAGGGGCAGGGTTGGGAATCAGCCCCAGCATTTT. It yields the protein CASRERGRVGNQPQHF.

The chain links TRBV7-8 to TRBJ2-7, with D perhaps matching TRBD1 (6 bases). The V gene lost 5 bases and the J gene lost 0 bases, with 17 bases spanning the gap. This CDR3 has 16 residues. Germline values: CDR1 SGHVS, CDR2 FQNEAQ. The DNA of the CDR3 is TGTGCCAGCAGCCCAGGGGTCGCCTTGAGCTCCTACGAGCAGTACTTC. This translates into CASSPGVALSSYEQYF.

This rearrangement joins TRBV25-1 to TRBJ2-7; D uncertain. This CDR3 region has 12 residues. Germline CDR1 and CDR2: MGHDK and SYGVNS. The ends were cut back, 4 bases at V and 7 bases at J, with 11 bases in the middle. The CDR3 DNA reads TGTGCCAGCAGTGGGGGTGGGTCAGAGCAGTACTTC. Translation: CASSGGGSEQYF.

This sequence joins TRBV10-3 and TRBJ2-5; no firm D call. The V end was cut by 1 base, the J end by 0 bases, with 9 bases between. This CDR3 contains 15 residues. The germline gives CDR1 ENHRY, CDR2 SYGVKD. In nucleotides, the CDR3 is TGTGCCATCAGTGAGTATGGGCAGAACCAAGAGACCCAGTACTTC. Translated, it gives CAISEYGQNQETQYF.

The gene calls are TRBV18 and TRBJ1-2, with TRBD1 matching 9 bases. The CDR3 runs 13 residues. J lost 8 bases, V lost 3 bases, and 4 bases had no gene match. Germline V CDR1 and CDR2: KGHSH, LQKENI. The CDR3 bases are TGTGCCAGCTCACCGGACAGGGGAGCAGGCTACACCTTC. This encodes CASSPDRGAGYTF.

The chain is built from TRBV27 and TRBJ1-4; D remains ambiguous. CDR1 and CDR2 (germline): MNHEY, SMNVEV (reference sequence). This CDR3 is built from 13 residues. Trimming took off 1 base at V and 7 bases at J, with 7 bases between the two ends. DNA for the CDR3: TGTGCCAGCAGTTTATTTGTATCTGAAAAACTGTTTTTT. Its translation is CASSLFVSEKLFF.

The J gene is TRBJ2-3, the V gene TRBV9; a weak D match, TRBD2 (6 bases). V lost 0 bases and J lost 2, with 13 bases in between. The CDR3 covers 16 residues. Germline CDR1 is SGDLS and CDR2 is YYNGEE. The CDR3 is CASSVAGTPFTDTQYF. CDR3 DNA sequence: TGTGCCAGCAGCGTAGCCGGGACTCCGTTCACAGATACGCAGTATTTT. The full variable domain, in which reference TRBV9 and TRBJ2-3 provide the parts outside the CDR3, is DSGVTQTPKHLITATGQRVTLRCSPRSGDLSVYWYQQSLDQGLQFLIQYYNGEERAKGNILERFSAQQFPDLHSELNLSSLELGDSALYFCASSVAGTPFTDTQYFGPGTRLTVL.

The chain employs TRBV18 and TRBJ2-5; D not resolved. V lost 5 bases and J 7 bases, leaving 11 bases between the germline ends. Germline loops: CDR1 KGHSH, CDR2 LQKENI. The CDR3 consists of 12 residues. The CDR3 nucleotides are TGTGCCAGCTCAGACCAGGAGCGGACCCAGTACTTC. Translating it yields CASSDQERTQYF.

The V gene is TRBV10-3, the J gene TRBJ1-5; D is perhaps TRBD1 (5 bases). CDR1 is ENHRY and CDR2 is SYGVKD in the germline V gene. The CDR3 consists of 12 residues. Trimming removed 3 bases at V and 5 bases at J, with 5 bases between. CDR3 residues: CAISDRDQPQHF. The CDR3 DNA follows: TGTGCCATCAGTGACAGGGATCAGCCCCAGCATTTT.

A single count supports this clone. This sample includes further DNA sequences coding for the same CDR3. J is TRBJ2-3 and V is TRBV5-1; no reliable D call. Germline CDR1 and CDR2: SGHRS and YFSETQ. V was clipped by 0 bases and J by 3 bases, with 5 bases between them. CDR3 length: 13 residues. Written as DNA, the CDR3 is TGCGCCAGCAGCTTGGGAAATACAGATACGCAGTATTTT. Residues: CASSLGNTDTQYF.

This chain joins TRBV5-1 and TRBJ2-1, with D perhaps matching TRBD2 (5 bases). Per germline, CDR1 SGHRS and CDR2 YFSETQ. The V end lost 4 bases, the J end lost 9 bases, and 8 bases lay between the germline ends. This CDR3 contains 11 residues. As DNA, the CDR3 is TGCGCCAGCAGCCGTGGAGGTGAGCAGTTCTTC. Translating it yields CASSRGGEQFF.

This chain links TRBV7-2 with TRBJ2-7; 12 bases map to TRBD2. This CDR3 region has 16 residues. Germline V lookup: CDR1 SGHTA, CDR2 FQGNSA. Trimming took 5 bases from V and 1 from J; bases not matched to a gene: 6. CDR3 sequence (DNA): TGTGCCAGCAGCCCGGGACTAGCGGGTCCGTCCTACGAGCAGTACTTC. This translates into CASSPGLAGPSYEQYF.

CDR3 protein: CASSIRQGDLMNTEAFF. CDR3 DNA sequence: TGTGCCAGCAGCATACGACAGGGAGACCTAATGAACACTGAAGCTTTCTTT. The chain carries TRBV21-1 and TRBJ1-1; the D call TRBD1 from the table was never checked on the DNA. TRBV21-1 is a documented pseudogene. This CDR3 is 17 amino acids long.

J is TRBJ2-5 and V is TRBV28; perhaps D is TRBD1 or TRBD2 (5 bases each). The CDR3 has 14 amino acids. Germline V gene lookup returns CDR1 MDHEN and CDR2 SYDVKM. Trimming left V 6 bases short and J 1 base short, with 12 bases between. The CDR3 loop is CASSSGAAQETQYF. CDR3 DNA sequence: TGTGCCAGCAGCTCCGGGGCAGCCCAAGAGACCCAGTACTTC.

To note about this clone: This CDR3 is also generated by other DNA sequences in the sample. CDR3 sequence: CASSLSRNTEAFF. CDR3 DNA sequence: TGTGCCAGCAGTTTATCGCGGAACACTGAAGCTTTCTTT. This chain uses TRBV27 with TRBJ1-1; D ambiguous. The germline V gene has CDR1 MNHEY and CDR2 SMNVEV (reference sequence). The CDR3 extends over 13 amino acids. With 0 bases removed from V and 1 base from J, the gap between germline ends came to 3 bases.

On this clone itself: One end of the junction is discordant with germline, which a read error may explain. The CDR3 DNA reads as TGTGCTAGCAGCTTTTATCAGGGTTATGAGCAGTTCTTC. This encodes CASSFYQGYEQFF. The gene calls are TRBV7-7 and TRBJ2-1; TRBD1 might be the D (5 bases). CDR3 length: 13 residues. Germline V lookup: CDR1 SSHAT, CDR2 FNYEAQ (reference sequence). Drawing the rest from reference TRBV7-7 and TRBJ2-1, the complete variable domain is GAGVSQSPRYKVTKRGQDVTLRCDPISSHATLYWYQQALGQGPEFLTYFNYEAQPDKSGLPSDRFSAERPEGSISTLTIQRTEQRDSAMYRCASSFYQGYEQFFGPGTRLTVL.

The CDR3 coding sequence is TGTGCCAGCAGGTGGGACAGAGATTCCTACGAGCAGTACTTC. Encoded protein: CASRWDRDSYEQYF. The chain carries TRBV28 and TRBJ2-7, with 7 bases matching TRBD1. Germline trimming cut 6 bases from V and 1 base from J; bases unmatched to any gene: 6. CDR3 length equals 14 residues. Germline-derived CDR1 and CDR2 are MDHEN and SYDVKM.

The chain carries TRBV12-3 or TRBV12-4 and TRBJ2-2; D not certain. Trimming pared 0 bases from V and 7 bases from J, leaving 6 bases between. CDR3 length equals 13 residues. The CDR3 DNA reads TGTGCCAGCAGTTTAGCAGGCTACGGGGAGCTGTTTTTT. Its translation: CASSLAGYGELFF.

The chain couples TRBV7-7 to TRBJ2-5; 7 bases line up with TRBD1. The length of the CDR3 is 16 residues. The J segment lost 4 bases and the V segment lost 1 base, leaving 9 bases of the junction unmatched. Germline V gene sequence: CDR1 SSHAT, CDR2 FNYEAQ (reference sequence). The CDR3 reads CASSLEGGQPRETQYF. The DNA of the CDR3 is TGTGCCAGCAGCTTAGAAGGGGGACAGCCGCGAGAGACCCAGTACTTC.

CDR3 bases: TGTGCCAGCAGTCGGGAGCGGGGGGACTACGAGCAGTACTTC. Its translation is CASSRERGDYEQYF. The genes are TRBV27 and TRBJ2-7, with TRBD2 matching over 9 bases. Trimming at V came to 5 bases and at J to 3 bases, leaving 5 bases not matched to a gene. In germline, CDR1 is MNHEY, CDR2 SMNVEV (reference sequence). The CDR3 sequence is 14 residues long.

The V and J genes are TRBV18 and TRBJ1-6; 9 bases line up with TRBD1. This CDR3 has 15 amino acids. With V trimmed by 2 bases and J by 9 bases, 5 bases remained unmatched. Germline V gives CDR1 KGHSH, CDR2 LQKENI. Here the CDR3 reads CASSPGGQGLSPLHF. CDR3 nucleotides: TGTGCCAGCTCACCAGGAGGACAGGGGCTTTCACCCCTCCACTTT.

This chain links TRBV18 with TRBJ1-4, with TRBD1 matching 11 bases. The CDR3 is 17 amino acids. V trimming: 3 bases; J trimming: 8 bases; junction bases outside the gene matches: 11. CDR1 KGHSH and CDR2 LQKENI come from the germline V gene. DNA for the CDR3: TGTGCCAGCTCACCTTACACGGACAGGGGGCGAAAAGAAAAACTGTTTTTT. As protein: CASSPYTDRGRKEKLFF.